This TCR beta chain emerged from a study of T cells after yellow fever vaccination. Overall study: The SMART-Seq v4 Ultra Low Input method served to prepare the low-cell-number fractions.

This clonotype was seen a few times. Its specificity is unknown. Study-level results: Reappearance after the booster was observed for most primary-vaccination clones (about 96% CD4, almost 90% CD8). A faster peak, day 5 versus 15, was reached by the weaker secondary response.

5'RACE template switching produced TCR cDNA carrying a universal primer site and UMIs. One entry per CDR3 protein, called by TCRdb with MiXCR from the 5' RACE reads. Of a few hundred thousand distinct CDR3 sequences in the sample, 6.2% are singletons; the top ten hold 15%. CDR3 length: 14 amino acids. The germline gives CDR1 GTSNPN, CDR2 SVGIG (reference sequence). The V end was cut by 3 bases, the J end by 3 bases, with 12 bases between. The receptor was derived from a man in his thirties or forties who received the YFV17D yellow fever vaccine. The specimen comprised PBMCs, sampled 5 days after the yellow fever booster vaccination. The V and J genes are TRBV30 and TRBJ1-5; D may be TRBD1 (6 bases). As DNA, the CDR3 is TGTGCCTGGAGCGGGGGGGCCGCCAATCAGCCCCAGCATTTT. It specifies CAWSGGAANQPQHF.